A single T cell receptor (beta chain) is shown here with its context. Its antigen remains unknown. The data stem from a study of T cells in Graves' hyperthyroidism and ophthalmopathy. Uncontrolled infection, other autoimmune disease, pregnancy or lactation barred patients from enrollment. Diagnosing involved the use of clinical symptoms, serum thyroxine and TRAb, thyroid ultrasound and orbital computed tomography. Cells are PBMCs isolated from about 10 ml of fresh blood. TCR beta CDR3 regions were amplified from RNA transcripts. First-round RT-PCR targeting the TCR CDR3 was performed with the HTBI primer set. TCRdb re-called the multiplex PCR reads with MiXCR, one entry per CDR3 protein. Of around 700,000 distinct CDR3 sequences detected, under 45% appear once; the ten largest clones hold 30% to 40%. J was trimmed by 7 bases and V by 7 bases; bases with no gene match: 4. CDR1 and CDR2 (germline): SQVTM, ANQGSEA. CDR3 length: 10 amino acids.

General study results and limits: The blood repertoire included most of the expanded thyroid clonotypes above 0.001.

This chain links TRBV29-1 with TRBJ2-7; 7 bases agree with TRBD2. This clonotype was sampled from a woman aged 40 to 49 with Graves' hyperthyroidism. The material sequenced was blood. The CDR3, as DNA: TGCAGCGCGGGCGGGAGTGAGCAGTACTTC. Amino acids: CSAGGSEQYF.